Shown below are 13 T cell receptor beta chains from a single sample sequenced in a study of T-cell reconstitution after alpha-beta-depleted transplantation in children. A TCRbeta library incorporating unique molecular identifiers was prepared. TCRdb fed the PCR reads into MiXCR, producing one record per CDR3 protein. The sample has a few thousand distinct CDR3 sequences, approximately 9% seen once; the top ten hold around 42%. This specimen consisted of PBMCs, mostly from graft donor cells, obtained 180 days after TCRalphabeta/CD19-depleted stem cell transplant. The origin of the receptors is a male patient aged 2 to 9 who had a stem cell transplant for acute lymphoblastic leukemia, so the T cells may come from the graft donor.

This clonotype appeared many times. The chain uses TRBV5-1 and TRBJ2-7; 8 bases align to TRBD1. The CDR3 sequence is 15 residues long. CDR1 and CDR2 (germline): SGHRS, YFSETQ. V trimming: 3 bases; J trimming: 1 base; junction bases outside the gene matches: 6. CDR3 coding DNA: TGCGCCAGCAGCTCCCGACAGGGGTTTTCCTACGAGCAGTACTTC. This translates into CASSSRQGFSYEQYF.

The CDR3 protein is CASPAGDRGRETQYF. As DNA, the CDR3 is TGTGCCAGCCCGGCGGGCGACAGGGGGCGAGAGACCCAGTACTTC. This sequence joins TRBV2 and TRBJ2-5, with 10 bases that match TRBD1. CDR3 length: 15 residues. With V trimmed by 8 bases and J by 4 bases, 10 bases remained unmatched. Germline values: CDR1 SNHLY, CDR2 FYNNEI.

This clonotype is termed medium-sized (0.01 to 0.1%). The chain has TRBV7-6 and TRBJ2-5, with D tentatively TRBD1 (6 bases). CDR1 SGHVS and CDR2 FNYEAQ come from the germline V gene. Trimming left V 5 bases short and J 10 bases short, with 11 bases between. The CDR3 extends over 11 amino acids. CDR3 DNA sequence: TGTGCCAGCAGCCAGGACAGAATCCAGTACTTC. This sequence encodes CASSQDRIQYF.

There are many counts of this clonotype. CDR3 in amino acids: CASSDGGRPLPSTDTQYF. As DNA, the CDR3 is TGTGCCAGCAGTGACGGTGGCAGACCGCTCCCTAGCACAGATACGCAGTATTTT. V and J are TRBV6-4 and TRBJ2-3; D unresolved. The length of the CDR3 is 18 residues. Germline CDR1 is MRHNA and CDR2 is SNTAGT. V lost 2 bases, J lost 0 bases, and 18 bases lay in between.

This clonotype showed up many times. The rearrangement joins TRBV7-8 to TRBJ2-1; a weak D match, TRBD1 (6 bases). Germline assignment: CDR1 SGHVS and CDR2 FQNEAQ. Trimming left V 8 bases short and J 14 bases short, with 10 bases between. The CDR3 has 9 residues. CDR3 sequence reads: CASSRGKFF. In DNA, the CDR3 is TGTGCCAGCTCAAGGGGGAAGTTCTTC.

This clonotype was recorded many times. The CDR3 region is CASSFKGSMGGRNSPLHF. The CDR3 coding sequence is TGTGCCAGCAGCTTTAAAGGTTCGATGGGAGGTCGGAATTCACCCCTCCACTTT. The gene calls are TRBV7-9 and TRBJ1-6; D is uncertain. V was shortened by 3 bases and J by 7 bases, with 22 bases between the two germline ends. Germline V CDR1 and CDR2: SEHNR, FQNEAQ (reference sequence). The CDR3 spans 18 residues.

This clonotype has a count of ten or more. The genes are TRBV9 and TRBJ1-1, with TRBD1 identical over 10 bases. There are 14 residues in the CDR3. J was trimmed by 8 bases and V by 3 bases; bases with no gene match: 7. CDR1 and CDR2 (germline): SGDLS, YYNGEE. CDR3 sequence: CASSGRQGAPEAFF. CDR3 bases: TGTGCCAGCAGCGGAAGACAGGGGGCGCCGGAAGCTTTCTTT.

This clonotype was detected ten times or more. This chain uses TRBV6-2 or TRBV6-3 with TRBJ2-5; D not certain. This CDR3 comprises 14 residues. The V and J ends lost 7 bases and 2 bases respectively, with 14 bases between them. CDR1 and CDR2 from the germline V gene are MNHEY and SVGEGT. The CDR3 DNA is TGTGCCAGCATGACCCCGATTGGACAAGAGACCCAGTACTTC. As protein: CASMTPIGQETQYF.

In this sample, this clonotype turned up many times. The J gene is TRBJ2-5, the V gene TRBV5-1; 15 nucleotides agree with TRBD2. CDR3 length: 19 residues. Germline assignment: CDR1 SGHRS and CDR2 YFSETQ. V lost 2 bases to trimming and J lost 4 bases; unmatched junction nucleotides: 12. DNA for the CDR3: TGCGCCAGCAGCTTCCCAGGACTAGCGGGAGGGCCCGTTACAGAGACCCAGTACTTC. This sequence encodes CASSFPGLAGGPVTETQYF.

This clonotype showed up just a few times. The chain is built from TRBV19 and TRBJ2-1, with TRBD2 matching 10 bases. The CDR3 sequence is 17 residues long. With 5 bases clipped from V and 12 bases from J, the junction kept 19 bases outside the gene matches. The germline V gene has CDR1 LNHDA and CDR2 SQIVND (reference sequence). The CDR3 region has the DNA TGTGCCAGTAGTCCCCCCCGTTGGCTAGCGGGGGACGGATGGCAGTTCTTC. It is translated as CASSPPRWLAGDGWQFF.

The chain is built from TRBV6-2 or TRBV6-3 and TRBJ2-2, with D possibly being TRBD2 (5 bases). V lost 1 base, J lost 6 bases, and 6 bases lay in between. Germline V lookup: CDR1 MNHEY, CDR2 SVGEGT. This CDR3 contains 13 residues. For the CDR3, the DNA is TGTGCCAGCAGTTACTTGGGAGCCGGGGAGCTGTTTTTT. It translates to CASSYLGAGELFF.

In this sample, this clonotype turned up many times. This rearrangement joins TRBV13 to TRBJ2-5; the match to TRBD2 covers 8 bases. The CDR3 is 14 residues long. In germline, CDR1 is PRHDT, CDR2 FYEKMQ (reference sequence). V shed 5 bases and J 5 bases; nucleotides not matched to a gene: 7. In DNA, the CDR3 is TGTGCCAGCAGCCCCAGCGGGAGTGGCGAGACCCAGTACTTC. Translation gives CASSPSGSGETQYF.

This clonotype is a singleton in its sample. The CDR3 protein is CCARPVGSRGYNEQFF. In DNA form, the CDR3 reads TGCTGCGCTAGACCCGTCGGGTCGCGTGGATACAATGAGCAGTTCTTC. The V call is TRBV20-1, the J call TRBJ2-1; D uncertain. The CDR3 contains 16 residues. From germline, CDR1 is DFQATT and CDR2 SNEGSKA (reference sequence).